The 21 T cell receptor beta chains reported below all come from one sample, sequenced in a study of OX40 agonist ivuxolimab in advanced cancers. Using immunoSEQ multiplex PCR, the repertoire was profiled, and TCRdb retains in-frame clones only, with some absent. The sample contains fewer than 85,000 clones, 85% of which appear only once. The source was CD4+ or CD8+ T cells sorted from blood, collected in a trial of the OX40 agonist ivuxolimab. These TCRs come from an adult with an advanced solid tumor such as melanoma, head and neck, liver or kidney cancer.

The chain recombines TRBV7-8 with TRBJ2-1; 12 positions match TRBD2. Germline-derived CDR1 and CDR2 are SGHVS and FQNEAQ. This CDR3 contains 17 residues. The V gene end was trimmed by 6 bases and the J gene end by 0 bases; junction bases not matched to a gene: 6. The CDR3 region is CASRSSGRVSSYNEQFF. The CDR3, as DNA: TGTGCCAGCAGATCTAGCGGGAGGGTCTCCTCCTACAATGAGCAGTTCTTC.

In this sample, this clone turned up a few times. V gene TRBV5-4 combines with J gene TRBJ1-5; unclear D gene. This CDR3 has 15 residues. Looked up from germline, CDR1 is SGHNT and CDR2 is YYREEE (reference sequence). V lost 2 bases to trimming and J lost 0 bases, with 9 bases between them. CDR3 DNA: TGTGCCAGCAGCTTCGATATGGGTAGCAATCAGCCCCAGCATTTT. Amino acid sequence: CASSFDMGSNQPQHF.

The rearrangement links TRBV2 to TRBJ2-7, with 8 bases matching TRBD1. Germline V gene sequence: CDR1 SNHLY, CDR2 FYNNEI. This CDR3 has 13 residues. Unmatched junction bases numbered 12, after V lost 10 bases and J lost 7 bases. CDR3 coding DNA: TGTGCCACCGCCGGGGACAGGAATGGGGAGCAGTACTTC. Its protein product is CATAGDRNGEQYF.

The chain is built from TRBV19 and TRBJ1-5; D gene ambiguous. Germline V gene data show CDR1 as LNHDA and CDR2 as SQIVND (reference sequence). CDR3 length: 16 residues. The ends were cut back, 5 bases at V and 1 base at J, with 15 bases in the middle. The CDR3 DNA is TGTGCCAGTAGTTCCCGGGCCCCTAGGAGCAATCAGCCCCAGCATTTT. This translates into CASSSRAPRSNQPQHF.

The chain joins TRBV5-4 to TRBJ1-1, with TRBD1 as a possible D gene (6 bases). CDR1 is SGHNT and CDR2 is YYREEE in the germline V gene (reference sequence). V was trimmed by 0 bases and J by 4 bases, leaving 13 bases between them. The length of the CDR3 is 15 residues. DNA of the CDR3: TGTGCCAGCAGCTTGGGTTCAGGGGCGGGCACTGAAGCTTTCTTT. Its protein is CASSLGSGAGTEAFF.

Here the CDR3 reads CASSIGDRVSGELFF. For the CDR3, the DNA is TGTGCCAGTAGTATAGGGGACAGGGTATCCGGGGAGCTGTTTTTT. V is TRBV19 and J is TRBJ2-2, with TRBD1 matching over 9 bases. Germline values: CDR1 LNHDA, CDR2 SQIVND (reference sequence). V trimming: 1 base; J trimming: 6 bases; junction bases outside the gene matches: 3. The CDR3 contains 15 residues.

The CDR3 bases are TGTGCCAGCAGTTTCGACAGGGCGTATTCACCCCTCCACTTT. Translation: CASSFDRAYSPLHF. V and J are TRBV28 and TRBJ1-6; 7 bases match TRBD1. After removal of 3 bases from V and 8 bases from J, the junction contained 4 bases not matched to a gene. This CDR3 region has 14 residues. Germline assignment: CDR1 MDHEN and CDR2 SYDVKM.

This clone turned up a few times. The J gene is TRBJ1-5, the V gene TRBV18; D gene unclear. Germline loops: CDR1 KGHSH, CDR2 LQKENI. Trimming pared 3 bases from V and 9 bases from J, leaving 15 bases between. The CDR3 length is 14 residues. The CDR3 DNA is TGTGCCAGCTCACCCGCCGTTGGGTTCCGGCCCCAGCATTTT. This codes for CASSPAVGFRPQHF.

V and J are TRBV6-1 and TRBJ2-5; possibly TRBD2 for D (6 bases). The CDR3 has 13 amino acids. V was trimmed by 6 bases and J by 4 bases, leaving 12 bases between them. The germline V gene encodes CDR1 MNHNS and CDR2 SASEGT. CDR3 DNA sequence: TGTGCCAGCAGGGGGGGATGGGTAGAGACCCAGTACTTC. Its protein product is CASRGGWVETQYF.

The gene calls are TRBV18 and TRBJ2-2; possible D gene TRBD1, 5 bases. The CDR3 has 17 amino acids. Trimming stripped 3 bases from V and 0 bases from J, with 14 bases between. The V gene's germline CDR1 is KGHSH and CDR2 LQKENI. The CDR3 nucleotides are TGTGCCAGCTCACCCCCTCGCGGCAGGGCGAACACCGGGGAGCTGTTTTTT. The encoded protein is CASSPPRGRANTGELFF.

For the CDR3, the DNA is TGTGCCAGCCTCGCCAGGGGCTGGGAAGAGACCCAGTACTTC. Amino acids: CASLARGWEETQYF. This chain connects TRBV5-6 to TRBJ2-5, with a weak D call TRBD1 (6 bases). Germline CDR1 SGHDT, CDR2 YYEEEE. The CDR3 has 14 residues. V lost 7 bases to trimming and J lost 3 bases, with 16 bases between them.

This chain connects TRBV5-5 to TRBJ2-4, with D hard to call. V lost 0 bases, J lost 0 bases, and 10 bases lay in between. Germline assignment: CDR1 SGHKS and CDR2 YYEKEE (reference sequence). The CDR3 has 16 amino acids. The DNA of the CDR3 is TGTGCCAGCAGCTTGGTGGCAGAACTAGCCAAAAACATTCAGTACTTC. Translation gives CASSLVAELAKNIQYF.

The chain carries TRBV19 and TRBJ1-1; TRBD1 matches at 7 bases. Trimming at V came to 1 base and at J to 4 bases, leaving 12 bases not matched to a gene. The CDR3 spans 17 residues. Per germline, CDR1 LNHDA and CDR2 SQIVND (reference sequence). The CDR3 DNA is TGTGCCAGTAGTATAGGCCTATTTACTACAGGGGTCACTGAAGCTTTCTTT. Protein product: CASSIGLFTTGVTEAFF.

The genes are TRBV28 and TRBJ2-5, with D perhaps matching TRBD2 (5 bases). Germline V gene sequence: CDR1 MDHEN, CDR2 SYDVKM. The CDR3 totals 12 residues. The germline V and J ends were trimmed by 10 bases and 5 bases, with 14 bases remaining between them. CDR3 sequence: CATLSGKETQYF. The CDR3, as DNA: TGTGCCACCCTCTCGGGGAAGGAGACCCAGTACTTC.

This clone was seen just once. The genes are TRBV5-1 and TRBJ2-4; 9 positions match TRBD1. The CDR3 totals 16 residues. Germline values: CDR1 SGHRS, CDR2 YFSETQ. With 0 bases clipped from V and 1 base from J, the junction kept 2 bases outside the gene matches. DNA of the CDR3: TGCGCCAGCAGCTTGGGGGACAGGGTTGCCAAAAACATTCAGTACTTC. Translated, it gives CASSLGDRVAKNIQYF.

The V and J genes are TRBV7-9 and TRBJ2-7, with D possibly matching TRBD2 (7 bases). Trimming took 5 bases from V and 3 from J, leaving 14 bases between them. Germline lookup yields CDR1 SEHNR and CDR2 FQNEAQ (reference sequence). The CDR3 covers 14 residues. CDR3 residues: CASSPWGGGYEQYF. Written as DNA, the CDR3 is TGTGCCAGCAGCCCGTGGGGGGGCGGCTACGAGCAGTACTTC.

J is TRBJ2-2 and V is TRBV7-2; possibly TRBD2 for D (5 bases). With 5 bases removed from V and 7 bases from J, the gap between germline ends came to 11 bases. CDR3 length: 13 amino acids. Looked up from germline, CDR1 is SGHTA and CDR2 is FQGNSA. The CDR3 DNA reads TGTGCCAGCAGCACCAGAACTAGCGGGGAGCTGTTTTTT. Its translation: CASSTRTSGELFF.

CDR3 sequence reads: CASSLDREGYTF. The CDR3 nucleotides read TGTGCCAGCAGCTTAGACAGGGAAGGCTACACCTTC. J is TRBJ1-2 and V is TRBV7-8, with D maybe TRBD1 (6 bases). Germline-derived CDR1 and CDR2 are SGHVS and FQNEAQ. Trimming removed 1 base from V and 8 bases from J, with 8 bases in between. This CDR3 region has 12 residues.

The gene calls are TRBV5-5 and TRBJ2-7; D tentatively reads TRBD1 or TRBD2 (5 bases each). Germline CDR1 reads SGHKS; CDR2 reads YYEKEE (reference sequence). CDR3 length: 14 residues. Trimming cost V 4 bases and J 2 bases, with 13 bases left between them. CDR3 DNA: TGTGCCAGCAGCCCCGGGACGGGCCCCTACGAGCAGTACTTC. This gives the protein CASSPGTGPYEQYF.

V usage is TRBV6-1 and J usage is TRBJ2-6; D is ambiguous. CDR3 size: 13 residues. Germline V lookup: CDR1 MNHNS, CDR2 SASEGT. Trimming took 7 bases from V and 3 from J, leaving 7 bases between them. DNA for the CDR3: TGTGCCAGCATGGGTTTTGGGGCCAACGTCCTGACTTTC. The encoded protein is CASMGFGANVLTF.

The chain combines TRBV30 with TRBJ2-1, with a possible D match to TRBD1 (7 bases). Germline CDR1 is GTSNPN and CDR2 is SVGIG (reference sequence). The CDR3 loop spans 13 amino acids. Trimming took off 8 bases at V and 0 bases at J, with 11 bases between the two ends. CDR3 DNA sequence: TGTGCCCGGCGGGACAGCTCCTACAATGAGCAGTTCTTC. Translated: CARRDSSYNEQFF.